This T cell receptor beta chain derives from a study of cytomegalovirus exposure and HLA in healthy donors. The wider study: Falling in the Caucasian-associated ancestry cluster were approximately 84% of some 400 genotyped donors.

The PCR ran on 60 Vbeta and 13 Jbeta primers. Generated by immunoSEQ multiplex PCR, the TCRdb table keeps only in-frame clones and is missing some. The sample lists around 80,000 clones, around 60% occurring once. This CDR3 region has 15 residues. Germline V gene sequence: CDR1 SGHDT, CDR2 YYEEEE. V was shortened by 0 bases and J by 4 bases, with 12 bases between the two germline ends. Sequencing was carried out using PBMCs. The V and J genes are TRBV5-6 and TRBJ2-3; tentatively, D is TRBD1 (5 bases). The sequence was obtained from a male donor in good health and CMV-seropositive. For the CDR3, the DNA is TGTGCCAGCAGCTTGGCGCAGGGTGTGGCAGATACGCAGTATTTT. It yields the protein CASSLAQGVADTQYF.